This entry lists 2 T cell receptor beta chains sequenced from one sample in a study of T cell changes during pregnancy in multiple sclerosis. Data came from immunoSEQ multiplex PCR; TCRdb stores just in-frame clones and leaves some out. The data hold roughly 100,000 clones, with under 95% observed a single time. This sample comprised peripheral blood, obtained before pregnancy. The receptors were gathered from a female donor with multiple sclerosis, enrolled in a pregnancy study.

This sequence joins TRBV11-2 and TRBJ2-1, with D perhaps TRBD2 (7 bases). CDR1 is SGHAT, CDR2 FQNNGV, per germline. V lost 4 bases to trimming and J lost 4 bases, with 23 bases between them. The length of the CDR3 is 18 residues. CDR3 sequence reads: CASSSLRWSGGPYNEQFF. The CDR3 DNA sequence: TGTGCCAGCAGCTCTTTAAGATGGTCGGGGGGCCCTTACAATGAGCAGTTCTTC.

This chain connects TRBV7-9 to TRBJ2-7; TRBD2 is a possible D gene (5 bases). The CDR3 covers 13 residues. Trimming removed 4 bases from V and 1 base from J, with 8 bases in between. In germline, CDR1 is SEHNR, CDR2 FQNEAQ (reference sequence). The CDR3 loop is CASSSPGSYEQYF. CDR3 DNA: TGTGCCAGCAGCTCACCGGGGTCCTACGAGCAGTACTTC.